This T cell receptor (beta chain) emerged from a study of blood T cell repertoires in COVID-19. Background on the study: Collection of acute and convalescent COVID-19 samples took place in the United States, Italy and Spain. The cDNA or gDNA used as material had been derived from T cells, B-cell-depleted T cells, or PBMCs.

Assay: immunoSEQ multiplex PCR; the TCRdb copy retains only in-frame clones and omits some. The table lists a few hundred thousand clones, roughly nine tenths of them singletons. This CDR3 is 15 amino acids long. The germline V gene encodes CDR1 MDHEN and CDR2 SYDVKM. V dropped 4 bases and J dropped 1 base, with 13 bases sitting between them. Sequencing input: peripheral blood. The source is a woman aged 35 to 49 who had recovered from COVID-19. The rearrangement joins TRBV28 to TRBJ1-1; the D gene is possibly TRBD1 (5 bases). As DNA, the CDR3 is TGTGCCAGCAGTTCGGGAGGGGCCCAGAACACTGAAGCTTTCTTT. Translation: CASSSGGAQNTEAFF.